This T cell receptor beta chain was profiled in a study of blood T cell repertoires in COVID-19. Study context: The study drew acute and convalescent COVID-19 samples from the United States, Italy and Spain.

The data were produced by immunoSEQ multiplex PCR, yet TCRdb's version contains in-frame clones alone and is incomplete. The repertoire holds 200,000 to 300,000 clones, with around four fifths as singletons. Trimming removed 6 bases from V and 8 bases from J; junction bases left unmatched: 8. Looked up from germline, CDR1 is SGHVS and CDR2 is FQNEAQ. CDR3 length: 14 residues. The sequence derives from a man in his sixties with acute or convalescent COVID-19. Sequences were obtained from peripheral blood. The gene calls are TRBV7-8 and TRBJ2-4, with 9 nucleotides matching TRBD1. CDR3 loop: CASSPQQGADIQYF. CDR3 DNA sequence: TGTGCCAGCAGTCCCCAACAGGGGGCGGACATTCAGTACTTC.